Listed below are T cell receptor beta chains from one sample, sequenced in a study of graft-versus-host responses after intestinal transplantation. Only in-frame clones appear in the TCRdb table, and some are missing; sequencing was by immunoSEQ multiplex PCR. This sample carries about 9,700 clones, 30% to 35% of them seen once, and the ten largest clones take 5.3%. The sample was alloreactive CD4+ T cells from a mixed lymphocyte reaction culture, taken before transplantation. The receptors shown here come from a human patient who was an organ donor for intestinal transplantation. The CDR3 runs from the conserved cysteine through the conserved F or W. The order of the fields is V gene, J gene, clone size, D gene, CDR3 DNA, CDR3 protein. D genes are given only for firm matches. A row's size may be missing; if present it is once, few, many or a size class.

v_call: TRBV29-1; j_call: TRBJ1-4; clone_size: .; d_call: .; cdr3_nt: TGCAGCGTTGATCCGGGGGTGGGGGAAAAACTGTTTTTT; cdr3_aa: CSVDPGVGEKLFF
v_call: TRBV19; j_call: TRBJ2-4; clone_size: medium-sized; d_call: .; cdr3_nt: TGTGCCAGTAGTACGGCCGGGACCATGGACATTCAGTACTTC; cdr3_aa: CASSTAGTMDIQYF
v_call: TRBV27; j_call: TRBJ2-3; clone_size: few; d_call: TRBD2; cdr3_nt: TGTGCCAGCAGTCAGGGACTAGCAGCAGATACGCAGTATTTT; cdr3_aa: CASSQGLAADTQYF
v_call: TRBV12-2; j_call: TRBJ2-5; clone_size: .; d_call: .; cdr3_nt: TGTGCAAGTCGCTTAACCCCGTACAGTGCCCCCCGGACCCAGTACTTC; cdr3_aa: CASRLTPYSAPRTQYF
v_call: TRBV6-1; j_call: TRBJ1-6; clone_size: .; d_call: .; cdr3_nt: TGTGCCAGCAGTGAAACCGGGACACCGAATTCACCCCTCCACTTT; cdr3_aa: CASSETGTPNSPLHF
v_call: TRBV14; j_call: TRBJ1-2; clone_size: few; d_call: .; cdr3_nt: TGTGCCAGCAGCCAATCAGAGTACTATGGCTACACCTTC; cdr3_aa: CASSQSEYYGYTF
v_call: TRBV30; j_call: TRBJ2-7; clone_size: .; d_call: TRBD2; cdr3_nt: TGTGCCTGGAACCCGTTTGCTAGCGGGGACATGTACGAGCAGTACTTC; cdr3_aa: CAWNPFASGDMYEQYF
v_call: TRBV7-3; j_call: TRBJ1-5; clone_size: .; d_call: .; cdr3_nt: TGTGCCAGCAGCTTAACAGGGGGCAATCAGCCCCAGCATTTT; cdr3_aa: CASSLTGGNQPQHF
v_call: TRBV5-1; j_call: TRBJ2-5; clone_size: few; d_call: TRBD1; cdr3_nt: TGCGCCAGCAGCTTGGCGACAGGGAGAATGGAGACCCAGTACTTC; cdr3_aa: CASSLATGRMETQYF
v_call: TRBV5-1; j_call: TRBJ1-3; clone_size: .; d_call: TRBD1; cdr3_nt: TGCGCCAGCAGCAGAAAACAGGGGGATGACACCATATATTTT; cdr3_aa: CASSRKQGDDTIYF
v_call: TRBV5-1; j_call: TRBJ2-1; clone_size: few; d_call: .; cdr3_nt: TGCGCCAGCAGCTTGCCACGGACTCCCCGAACCATCGATGAGCAGTTCTTC; cdr3_aa: CASSLPRTPRTIDEQFF
v_call: TRBV5-1; j_call: TRBJ2-7; clone_size: .; d_call: TRBD1; cdr3_nt: TGCGCCAGCAGCTTGGCCCCTTTGCATCAGGACAGGGTCGTCGAGCAGTACTTC; cdr3_aa: CASSLAPLHQDRVVEQYF
v_call: TRBV11-3; j_call: TRBJ2-7; clone_size: .; d_call: .; cdr3_nt: TGTGCCAGCAGCTTAGAGTACCAGGGCCCCTACGAGCAGTACTTC; cdr3_aa: CASSLEYQGPYEQYF
v_call: TRBV29-1; j_call: TRBJ2-3; clone_size: .; d_call: TRBD1; cdr3_nt: TGCAGCGCGCTGACAGGGGTGGGCACAGATACGCAGTATTTT; cdr3_aa: CSALTGVGTDTQYF
v_call: TRBV9; j_call: TRBJ1-1; clone_size: .; d_call: .; cdr3_nt: TGTGCCAGCAGCGTAGTACCAGCGAAAAACACTGAAGCTTTCTTT; cdr3_aa: CASSVVPAKNTEAFF
v_call: TRBV5-1; j_call: TRBJ2-3; clone_size: few; d_call: .; cdr3_nt: TGCGCCAGCAGCCTGGCGAGCCTGGATACGCAGTATTTT; cdr3_aa: CASSLASLDTQYF
v_call: TRBV28; j_call: TRBJ1-5; clone_size: .; d_call: TRBD1; cdr3_nt: TGTGCCAGCAGTTTGCCCGACAGGGTAGGGCAGCCCCAGCATTTT; cdr3_aa: CASSLPDRVGQPQHF
v_call: TRBV2; j_call: TRBJ2-3; clone_size: .; d_call: TRBD1; cdr3_nt: TGTGCCAGCAGTTCCGGGACAGGGGGGTGGACAGATACGCAGTATTTT; cdr3_aa: CASSSGTGGWTDTQYF
v_call: TRBV11-2; j_call: TRBJ1-2; clone_size: medium-sized; d_call: .; cdr3_nt: TGTGCCAGCAGTCCAAGCACGGGGGCCCCTTATGGCTACACCTTC; cdr3_aa: CASSPSTGAPYGYTF
v_call: TRBV11-3; j_call: TRBJ1-2; clone_size: few; d_call: TRBD1; cdr3_nt: TGTGCCAGCAGCTCCTCCGGGACAGAGATCCGCTCTAACTATGGCTACACCTTC; cdr3_aa: CASSSSGTEIRSNYGYTF
v_call: TRBV30; j_call: TRBJ1-5; clone_size: few; d_call: .; cdr3_nt: TGTGCCTGGAGTGAAACAGATAGCAATCAGCCCCAGCATTTT; cdr3_aa: CAWSETDSNQPQHF
v_call: TRBV5-1; j_call: TRBJ1-3; clone_size: medium-sized; d_call: .; cdr3_nt: TGCGCCAGCAGCACGGACGGAAGCCAAGGAAACACCATATATTTT; cdr3_aa: CASSTDGSQGNTIYF
v_call: TRBV6-1; j_call: TRBJ2-7; clone_size: few; d_call: TRBD1; cdr3_nt: TGTGCCAGCAGTCCTCCAAGACAGGGAAAGTACGAGCAGTACTTC; cdr3_aa: CASSPPRQGKYEQYF
v_call: TRBV28; j_call: TRBJ2-2; clone_size: .; d_call: TRBD1; cdr3_nt: TGTGCCAGCAGCGGGACAGGGCGGAACACCGGGGAGCTGTTTTTT; cdr3_aa: CASSGTGRNTGELFF
v_call: TRBV5-4; j_call: TRBJ2-2; clone_size: .; d_call: .; cdr3_nt: TGTGCCAGCAGCTATCCTTTTCAGTCGAACACCGGGGAGCTGTTTTTT; cdr3_aa: CASSYPFQSNTGELFF
v_call: TRBV28; j_call: TRBJ1-2; clone_size: medium-sized; d_call: TRBD1; cdr3_nt: TGTGCCAGCAGCACCACAGGGGCTAACTATGGCTACACCTTC; cdr3_aa: CASSTTGANYGYTF
v_call: TRBV6-1; j_call: TRBJ2-7; clone_size: .; d_call: .; cdr3_nt: TGTGCCGCCCACCCCGCCGGGGGGCCCTACGAGCAGTACTTC; cdr3_aa: CAAHPAGGPYEQYF
v_call: TRBV5-1; j_call: TRBJ2-3; clone_size: .; d_call: TRBD2; cdr3_nt: TGCGCCAGCAGCACCCAACTAGCGGGGGGTTTAGATACGCAGTATTTT; cdr3_aa: CASSTQLAGGLDTQYF
v_call: TRBV2; j_call: TRBJ2-5; clone_size: medium-sized; d_call: .; cdr3_nt: TGTGCCAGCAGTGCAGGCAGACAAGAGACCCAGTACTTC; cdr3_aa: CASSAGRQETQYF
v_call: TRBV27; j_call: TRBJ1-2; clone_size: few; d_call: TRBD1; cdr3_nt: TGTGCCAGCAGTCCGTGGACAGGGGACTATGGCTACACCTTC; cdr3_aa: CASSPWTGDYGYTF
v_call: TRBV5-1; j_call: TRBJ1-2; clone_size: medium-sized; d_call: .; cdr3_nt: TGCGCCAGCAGCTTGAGGGCAGCAGTCAACTATGGCTACACCTTC; cdr3_aa: CASSLRAAVNYGYTF
v_call: TRBV28; j_call: TRBJ2-3; clone_size: .; d_call: .; cdr3_nt: TGTGCCGTCGACCCGGGACCAGTCCCAGATACGCAGTATTTT; cdr3_aa: CAVDPGPVPDTQYF
v_call: TRBV19; j_call: TRBJ2-3; clone_size: few; d_call: .; cdr3_nt: TGTGCCAGTAGTTTTCTTGGTGTTGGAGGTGGCACAGATACGCAGTATTTT; cdr3_aa: CASSFLGVGGGTDTQYF
v_call: TRBV7-8; j_call: TRBJ1-4; clone_size: .; d_call: .; cdr3_nt: TGTGCCAGCAGCCCCAGTCCCCGATCGGCGGCCGCAAATGAAAAACTGTTTTTT; cdr3_aa: CASSPSPRSAAANEKLFF
v_call: TRBV7-8; j_call: TRBJ2-1; clone_size: .; d_call: TRBD2; cdr3_nt: TGTGCCAGCAGTAGCCTAGCGGGGGGTTGGGGTGAGCAGTTCTTC; cdr3_aa: CASSSLAGGWGEQFF